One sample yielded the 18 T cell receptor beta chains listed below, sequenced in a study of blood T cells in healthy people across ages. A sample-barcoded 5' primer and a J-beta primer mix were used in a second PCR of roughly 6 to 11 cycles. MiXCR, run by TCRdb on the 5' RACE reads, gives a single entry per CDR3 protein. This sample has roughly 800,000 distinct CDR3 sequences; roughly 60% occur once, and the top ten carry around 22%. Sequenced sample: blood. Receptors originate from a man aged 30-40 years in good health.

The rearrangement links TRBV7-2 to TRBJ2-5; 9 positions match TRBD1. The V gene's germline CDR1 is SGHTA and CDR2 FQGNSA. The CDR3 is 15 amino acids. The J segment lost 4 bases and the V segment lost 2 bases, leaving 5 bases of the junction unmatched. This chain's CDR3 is CASSLQTGGGETQYF. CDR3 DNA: TGTGCCAGCAGCTTACAGACAGGGGGAGGAGAGACCCAGTACTTC.

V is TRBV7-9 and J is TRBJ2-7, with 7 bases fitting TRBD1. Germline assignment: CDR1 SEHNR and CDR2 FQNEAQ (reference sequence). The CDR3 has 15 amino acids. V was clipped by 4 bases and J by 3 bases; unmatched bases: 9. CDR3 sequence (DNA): TGTGCCAGCAGCTCCCCACCCGACAGGGTCTACGAGCAGTACTTC. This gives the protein CASSSPPDRVYEQYF.

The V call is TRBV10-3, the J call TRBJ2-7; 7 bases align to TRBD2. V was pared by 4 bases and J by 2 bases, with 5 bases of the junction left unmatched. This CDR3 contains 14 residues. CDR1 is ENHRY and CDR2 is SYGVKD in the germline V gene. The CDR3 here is CAISVGGIPYEQYF. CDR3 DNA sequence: TGTGCCATCAGTGTGGGGGGGATCCCCTACGAGCAGTACTTC.

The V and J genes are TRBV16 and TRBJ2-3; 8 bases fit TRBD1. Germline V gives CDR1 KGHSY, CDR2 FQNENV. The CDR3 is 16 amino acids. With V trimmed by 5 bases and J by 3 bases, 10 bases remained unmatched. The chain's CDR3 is CASSSLRGRITDTQYF. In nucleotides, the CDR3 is TGTGCCAGCAGCTCCCTCAGGGGGCGAATAACAGATACGCAGTATTTT.

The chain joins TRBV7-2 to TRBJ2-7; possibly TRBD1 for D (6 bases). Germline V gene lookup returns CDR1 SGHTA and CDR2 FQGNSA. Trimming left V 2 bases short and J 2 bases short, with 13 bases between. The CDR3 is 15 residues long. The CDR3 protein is CASSLLQGRTYEQYF. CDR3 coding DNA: TGTGCCAGCAGCTTACTACAGGGAAGGACCTACGAGCAGTACTTC. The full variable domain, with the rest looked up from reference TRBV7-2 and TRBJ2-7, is GAGVSQSPSNKVTEKGKDVELRCDPISGHTALYWYRQSLGQGLEFLIYFQGNSAPDKSGLPSDRFSAERTGGSVSTLTIQRTQQEDSAVYLCASSLLQGRTYEQYFGPGTRLTVT.

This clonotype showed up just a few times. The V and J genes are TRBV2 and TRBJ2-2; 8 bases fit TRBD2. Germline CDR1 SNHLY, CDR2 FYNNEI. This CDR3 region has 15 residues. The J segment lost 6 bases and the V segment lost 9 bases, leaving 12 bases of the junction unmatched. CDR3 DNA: TGTGCCAGTTGCTCGGCGGGACTAGGGGCCGGGGAGCTGTTTTTT. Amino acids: CASCSAGLGAGELFF.

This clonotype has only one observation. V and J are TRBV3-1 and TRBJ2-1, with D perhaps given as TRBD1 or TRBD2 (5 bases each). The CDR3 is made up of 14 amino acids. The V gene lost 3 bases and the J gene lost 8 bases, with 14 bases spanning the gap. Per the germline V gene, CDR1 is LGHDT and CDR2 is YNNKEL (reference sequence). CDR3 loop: CASSQHVGADEQFF. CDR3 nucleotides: TGTGCCAGCAGCCAGCACGTCGGGGCGGATGAGCAGTTCTTC.

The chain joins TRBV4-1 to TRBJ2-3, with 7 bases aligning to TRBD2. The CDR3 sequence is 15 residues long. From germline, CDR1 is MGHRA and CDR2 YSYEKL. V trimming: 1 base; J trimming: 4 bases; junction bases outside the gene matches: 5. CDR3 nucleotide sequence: TGCGCCAGCAGCCAAGCCAGCGGGGCGTCAGATACGCAGTATTTT. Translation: CASSQASGASDTQYF.

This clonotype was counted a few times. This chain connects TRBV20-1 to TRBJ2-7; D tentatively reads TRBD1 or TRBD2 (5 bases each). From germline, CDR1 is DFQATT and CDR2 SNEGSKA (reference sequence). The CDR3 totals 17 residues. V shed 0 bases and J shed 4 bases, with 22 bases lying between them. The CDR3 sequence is CSARDRGSARVGYEQYF. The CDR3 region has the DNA TGCAGTGCTAGAGATCGCGGGTCAGCCAGGGTTGGATACGAGCAGTACTTC.

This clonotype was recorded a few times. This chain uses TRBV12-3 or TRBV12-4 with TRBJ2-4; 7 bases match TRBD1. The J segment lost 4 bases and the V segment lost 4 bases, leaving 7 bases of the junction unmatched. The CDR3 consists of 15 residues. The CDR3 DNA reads TGTGCCAGCAGTTCCGTTCGGACAGGAAAAAACATTCAGTACTTC. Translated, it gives CASSSVRTGKNIQYF.

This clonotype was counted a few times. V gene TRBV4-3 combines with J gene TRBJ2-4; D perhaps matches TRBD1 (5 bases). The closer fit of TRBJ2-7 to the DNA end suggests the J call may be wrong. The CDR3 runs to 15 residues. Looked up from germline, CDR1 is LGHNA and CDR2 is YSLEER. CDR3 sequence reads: CASSQVAGDSYEQYF. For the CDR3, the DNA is TGCGCCAGCAGCCAAGTGGCCGGTGACAGCTACGAGCAGTACTTC.

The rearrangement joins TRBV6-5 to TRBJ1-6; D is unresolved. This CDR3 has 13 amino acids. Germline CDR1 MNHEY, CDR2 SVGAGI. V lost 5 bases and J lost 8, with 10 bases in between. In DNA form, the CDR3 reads TGTGCCAGCAGTGCCAACGGAGATTCACCCCTCCACTTT. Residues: CASSANGDSPLHF.

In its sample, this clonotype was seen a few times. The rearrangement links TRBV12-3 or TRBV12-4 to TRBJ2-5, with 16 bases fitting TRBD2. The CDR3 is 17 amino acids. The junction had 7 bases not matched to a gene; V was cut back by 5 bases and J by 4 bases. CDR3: CASSTGLAGGRGETQYF. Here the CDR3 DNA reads TGTGCCAGCAGTACGGGACTAGCGGGGGGGCGAGGAGAGACCCAGTACTTC.

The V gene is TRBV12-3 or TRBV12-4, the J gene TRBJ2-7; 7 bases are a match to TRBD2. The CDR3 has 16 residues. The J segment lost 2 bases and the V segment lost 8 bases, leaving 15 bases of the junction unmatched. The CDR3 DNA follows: TGTGCCAGCGGGTACACCGGGACTAACCGAGCCTACGAGCAGTACTTC. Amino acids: CASGYTGTNRAYEQYF.

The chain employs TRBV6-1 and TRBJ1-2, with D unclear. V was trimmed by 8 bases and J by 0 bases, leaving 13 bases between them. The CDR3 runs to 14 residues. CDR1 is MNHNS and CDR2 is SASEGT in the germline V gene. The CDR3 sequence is CASGGSAANYGYTF. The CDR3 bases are TGTGCCAGCGGAGGGAGCGCCGCTAACTATGGCTACACCTTC.

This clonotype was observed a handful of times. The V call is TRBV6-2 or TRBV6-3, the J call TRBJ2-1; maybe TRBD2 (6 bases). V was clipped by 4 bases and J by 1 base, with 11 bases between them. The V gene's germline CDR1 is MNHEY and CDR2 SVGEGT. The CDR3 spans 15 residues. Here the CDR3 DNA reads TGTGCCAGCAGTTCGGGGGACCGGTCCTACAATGAGCAGTTCTTC. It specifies CASSSGDRSYNEQFF.

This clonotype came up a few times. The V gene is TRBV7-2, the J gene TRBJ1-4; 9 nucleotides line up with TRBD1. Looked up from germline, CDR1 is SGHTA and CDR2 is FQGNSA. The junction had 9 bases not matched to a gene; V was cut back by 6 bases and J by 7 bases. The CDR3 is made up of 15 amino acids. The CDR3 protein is CASSQPGQGGEKLFF. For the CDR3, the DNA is TGTGCCAGCAGTCAACCGGGACAGGGAGGTGAAAAACTGTTTTTT.

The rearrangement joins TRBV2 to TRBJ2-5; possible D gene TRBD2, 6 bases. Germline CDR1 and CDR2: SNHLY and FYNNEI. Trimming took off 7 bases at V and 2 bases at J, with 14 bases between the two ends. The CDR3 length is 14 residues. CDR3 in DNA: TGTGCCAGCATGCGAGGAGGGCTTCAAGAGACCCAGTACTTC. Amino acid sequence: CASMRGGLQETQYF.